Below, 12 T cell receptor beta chains from the same sample are listed, as sequenced in a study of OX40 agonist ivuxolimab in advanced cancers. Clones were read by immunoSEQ multiplex PCR, and TCRdb kept only the in-frame ones, dropping some. Seen here are 100,000 to 150,000 clones, about 92% observed once, and the top ten hold more than 0.9%. The sample was CD4+ or CD8+ T cells sorted from blood, taken in a trial of the OX40 agonist ivuxolimab. The source of these receptors is an adult with an advanced solid tumor such as melanoma, head and neck, liver or kidney cancer.

Here the CDR3 reads CASSFLSDSGGYTF. Written as DNA, the CDR3 is TGTGCCAGCAGTTTTTTGTCGGACTCTGGGGGCTACACCTTC. V is TRBV27 and J is TRBJ1-2; D is ambiguous. The germline CDR1 and CDR2 sequences are MNHEY and SMNVEV (reference sequence). The CDR3 consists of 14 residues. V shed 3 bases and J shed 8 bases, with 16 bases lying between them.

V usage is TRBV5-6 and J usage is TRBJ1-5; D remains ambiguous. The CDR3 is made up of 15 amino acids. Germline V gene lookup returns CDR1 SGHDT and CDR2 YYEEEE. With 4 bases removed from V and 4 bases from J, the gap between germline ends came to 15 bases. Here the CDR3 DNA reads TGTGCCAGCAGCATCTCGGCAGGAAATAATCAGCCCCAGCATTTT. This translates into CASSISAGNNQPQHF. The whole variable domain, remainder taken from reference TRBV5-6 and TRBJ1-5, is DAGVTQSPTHLIKTRGQQVTLRCSPKSGHDTVSWYQQALGQGPQFIFQYYEEEERQRGNFPDRFSGHQFPNYSSELNVNALLLGDSALYLCASSISAGNNQPQHFGDGTRLSIL.

This clone was found once. This chain uses TRBV11-2 with TRBJ1-1; D gene ambiguous. There are 13 residues in the CDR3. Trimming took off 5 bases at V and 4 bases at J, with 11 bases between the two ends. Germline-derived CDR1 and CDR2 are SGHAT and FQNNGV. The CDR3: CASSPGVSTEAFF. CDR3 bases: TGTGCCAGCAGCCCCGGGGTGAGCACTGAAGCTTTCTTT.

A remark on this clone: Different DNA sequences within this sample yield the same CDR3. The CDR3 bases are TGTGCCAGCTCACCAGGGTACAATGAGCAGTTCTTC. This translates into CASSPGYNEQFF. The V gene is TRBV18, the J gene TRBJ2-1; D is unclear. The CDR3 length is 12 residues. Trimming stripped 2 bases from V and 4 bases from J, with 3 bases between. Germline-derived CDR1 and CDR2 are KGHSH and LQKENI. The complete variable domain, with remaining parts taken from reference TRBV18 and TRBJ2-1, reads NAGVMQNPRHLVRRRGQEARLRCSPMKGHSHVYWYRQLPEEGLKFMVYLQKENIIDESGMPKERFSAEFPKEGPSILRIQQVVRGDSAAYFCASSPGYNEQFFGPGTRLTVL.

The chain links TRBV2 to TRBJ1-2, with D uncertain. The V and J ends lost 2 bases and 4 bases respectively, with 2 bases between them. This CDR3 spans 11 amino acids. The germline CDR1 and CDR2 sequences are SNHLY and FYNNEI. The CDR3 DNA reads as TGTGCCAGCAGTGAAAGCTATGGCTACACCTTC. It encodes CASSESYGYTF. Drawing the rest from reference TRBV2 and TRBJ1-2, the complete variable domain is EPEVTQTPSHQVTQMGQEVILRCVPISNHLYFYWYRQILGQKVEFLVSFYNNEISEKSEIFDDQFSVERPDGSNFTLKIRSTKLEDSAMYFCASSESYGYTFGSGTRLTVV.

V is TRBV19 and J is TRBJ2-7, with D tentatively TRBD1 (5 bases). In germline, CDR1 is LNHDA, CDR2 SQIVND (reference sequence). Trimming left V 7 bases short and J 3 bases short, with 13 bases between. The CDR3 consists of 13 residues. The CDR3 coding sequence is TGTGCCAGTACTGGACATAAGATCTACGAGCAGTACTTC. Residues: CASTGHKIYEQYF.

The V gene is TRBV19, the J gene TRBJ1-5; 9 nucleotides agree with TRBD1. The germline V gene has CDR1 LNHDA and CDR2 SQIVND (reference sequence). The CDR3 spans 16 residues. With V trimmed by 5 bases and J by 7 bases, 12 bases remained unmatched. CDR3 amino acids: CASSPPDRGQGQPQHF. CDR3 DNA: TGTGCCAGTAGTCCCCCGGACAGGGGACAAGGACAGCCCCAGCATTTT.

The chain uses TRBV7-9 and TRBJ2-3; D is tentatively TRBD1 or TRBD2 (7 bases each). This CDR3 is built from 18 residues. The V end was cut by 3 bases, the J end by 0 bases, with 19 bases between. Germline V gene lookup returns CDR1 SEHNR and CDR2 FQNEAQ (reference sequence). Here the CDR3 DNA reads TGTGCCAGCAGCTTCCCAGGGGGGGCAGGCCCTAGCACAGATACGCAGTATTTT. Translation gives CASSFPGGAGPSTDTQYF.

The chain couples TRBV29-1 to TRBJ1-5, with 7 bases identical to TRBD1. Unmatched junction bases numbered 7, after V lost 6 bases and J lost 5 bases. The germline CDR1 and CDR2 sequences are SQVTM and ANQGSEA. CDR3 size: 13 residues. CDR3 in amino acids: CSVAQGVDQPQHF. CDR3 nucleotides: TGCAGCGTCGCCCAGGGGGTTGATCAGCCCCAGCATTTT.

The V and J genes are TRBV6-4 and TRBJ2-1, with D perhaps assigned TRBD1 or TRBD2 (6 bases each). The V gene's germline CDR1 is MRHNA and CDR2 SNTAGT. This CDR3 spans 14 amino acids. Trimming shortened V by 2 bases and J by 6 bases, and 11 bases separated the two germline ends. The CDR3 here is CASSDEGGANEQFF. The CDR3 coding sequence is TGTGCCAGCAGTGACGAGGGGGGAGCCAATGAGCAGTTCTTC.

The V gene is TRBV6-6, the J gene TRBJ1-2; D possibly corresponds to TRBD1 (5 bases). The CDR3 totals 13 residues. The germline V and J ends were trimmed by 10 bases and 3 bases, with 15 bases remaining between them. In germline, CDR1 is MNHNY, CDR2 SVGAGI (reference sequence). The CDR3 DNA reads TGTGCCACCCTCGGGGGGGTACACTATGGCTACACCTTC. The encoded protein is CATLGGVHYGYTF.

As regards this clone: This CDR3 fails to terminate in the conserved phenylalanine or tryptophan, so it likely reflects a read error. The CDR3 DNA is TGTGCCAGCAGCCAGGGGGTCCATAATTCACCCCTCCACCTT. Its translation is CASSQGVHNSPLHL. The chain uses TRBV11-3 and TRBJ1-6, with 7 bases matching TRBD1. The V and J ends lost 5 bases and 5 bases, in that order; junction bases with no gene match: 3. Germline CDR1 and CDR2: SGHNT and YENEEA. This CDR3 region has 14 residues.